The 11 T cell receptor beta chains in this list originate from one sample, sequenced in a study of CD8 T cells in ankylosing spondylitis. TCRdb reanalysed the 5' RACE reads using MiXCR and keeps one entry per CDR3 protein. The sample contains fewer than 400,000 distinct CDR3 sequences, roughly 14% of which appear only once. Material for sequencing was blood, either unsorted or a sorted T cell fraction (not recorded which). The receptors derive from a male donor with ankylosing spondylitis or in good health (not recorded which).

V is TRBV29-1 and J is TRBJ2-5; 11 positions agree with TRBD2. Germline lookup yields CDR1 SQVTM and CDR2 ANQGSEA. V was pared by 2 bases and J by 3 bases, with 14 bases of the junction left unmatched. CDR3 size: 18 residues. CDR3 sequence: CSVERLGLAGGQEETQYF. The CDR3 region has the DNA TGCAGCGTTGAAAGGTTAGGGCTAGCGGGGGGTCAGGAAGAGACCCAGTACTTC.

The chain couples TRBV20-1 to TRBJ2-3; 13 nucleotides line up with TRBD2. The J segment lost 4 bases and the V segment lost 2 bases, leaving 3 bases of the junction unmatched. Germline CDR1 DFQATT, CDR2 SNEGSKA (reference sequence). The CDR3 loop spans 15 amino acids. The CDR3 is CSARQGLAGADTQYF. Here the CDR3 DNA reads TGCAGTGCTAGACAAGGACTAGCGGGGGCAGATACGCAGTATTTT.

This clonotype has only a few counts. The V gene is TRBV7-9, the J gene TRBJ1-1; D is possibly TRBD1 (5 bases). Germline V CDR1 and CDR2: SEHNR, FQNEAQ (reference sequence). The CDR3 covers 12 residues. V lost 4 bases and J lost 7, with 10 bases in between. For the CDR3, the DNA is TGTGCCAGCAGCTCCCAGGGAAGTGAAGCTTTCTTT. Translated, it gives CASSSQGSEAFF.

This chain connects TRBV27 to TRBJ1-1; perhaps TRBD1 as D (6 bases). The germline CDR1 and CDR2 sequences are MNHEY and SMNVEV (reference sequence). Deletions cut 11 bases from V and 1 base from J, with 14 bases between. CDR3 length: 13 amino acids. In DNA, the CDR3 is TGTGCCGCCCGGGGGCAGGGGAACACTGAAGCTTTCTTT. As protein: CAARGQGNTEAFF.

This clonotype has only a few counts. The chain links TRBV11-2 to TRBJ2-7; D is perhaps TRBD1 (6 bases). The ends were cut back, 5 bases at V and 5 bases at J, with 16 bases in the middle. The germline V gene has CDR1 SGHAT and CDR2 FQNNGV. This CDR3 has 14 residues. CDR3 sequence reads: CASSPGTYINEQYF. The CDR3, as DNA: TGTGCCAGCAGCCCCGGGACATACATCAACGAGCAGTACTTC. Full variable domain (outside the CDR3, taken from reference TRBV11-2 and TRBJ2-7): EAGVAQSPRYKIIEKRQSVAFWCNPISGHATLYWYQQILGQGPKLLIQFQNNGVVDDSQLPKDRFSAERLKGVDSTLKIQPAKLEDSAVYLCASSPGTYINEQYFGPGTRLTVT.

This chain links TRBV14 with TRBJ1-3; D perhaps matches TRBD1 (5 bases). V was trimmed by 3 bases and J by 0 bases, leaving 12 bases between them. Germline CDR1 and CDR2: SGHDN and FVKESK. The CDR3 consists of 16 residues. The CDR3 nucleotides are TGTGCCAGCAGCCACCTCTCGACAGTCTCTGGAAACACCATATATTTT. This translates into CASSHLSTVSGNTIYF. Full variable domain (rest looked up from reference TRBV14 and TRBJ1-3): EAGVTQFPSHSVIEKGQTVTLRCDPISGHDNLYWYRRVMGKEIKFLLHFVKESKQDESGMPNNRFLAERTGGTYSTLKVQPAELEDSGVYFCASSHLSTVSGNTIYFGEGSWLTVV.

This clonotype turned up a few times. The chain uses TRBV20-1 and TRBJ2-7; D not certain. V was pared by 1 base and J by 5 bases, with 9 bases between. CDR1 DFQATT and CDR2 SNEGSKA come from the germline V gene (reference sequence). This CDR3 region has 12 residues. The CDR3 DNA reads as TGCAGTGCTAGAGGCCTCCTCGACGAGCAGTACTTC. Protein product: CSARGLLDEQYF.

This chain uses TRBV30 with TRBJ1-1; 8 bases match TRBD1. The CDR3 runs 13 residues. The V and J ends lost 5 bases and 5 bases, in that order; junction bases with no gene match: 7. Germline values: CDR1 GTSNPN, CDR2 SVGIG (reference sequence). CDR3 DNA sequence: TGTGCCTGGGTGGGACAGGCGGGAACTGAAGCTTTCTTT. Its protein product is CAWVGQAGTEAFF. Together with reference TRBV30 and TRBJ1-1, the CDR3 gives the full variable domain: SQTIHQWPATLVQPVGSPLSLECTVEGTSNPNLYWYRQAAGRGLQLLFYSVGIGQISSEVPQNLSASRPQDRQFILSSKKLLLSDSGFYLCAWVGQAGTEAFFGQGTRLTVV.

The V call is TRBV3-1, the J call TRBJ1-6; D uncertain. Trimming removed 1 base at V and 8 bases at J, with 9 bases between. The CDR3 consists of 14 residues. Per germline, CDR1 LGHDT and CDR2 YNNKEL (reference sequence). In DNA form, the CDR3 reads TGTGCCAGCAGCCAAGTAGACGGCCATTCACCCCTCCACTTT. It encodes CASSQVDGHSPLHF.

This clonotype occurred a few times. The chain has TRBV6-5 and TRBJ2-2; D remains unclear. CDR1 MNHEY and CDR2 SVGAGI come from the germline V gene. With 4 bases removed from V and 2 bases from J, the gap between germline ends came to 8 bases. The CDR3 consists of 14 residues. The CDR3 reads CASSSSRNTGELFF. The CDR3 DNA reads as TGTGCCAGCAGTTCCTCCCGTAACACCGGGGAGCTGTTTTTT.

The chain links TRBV4-1 to TRBJ2-3, with TRBD2 identical over 8 bases. V lost 0 bases to trimming and J lost 4 bases; unmatched junction nucleotides: 6. CDR1 and CDR2 from the germline V gene are MGHRA and YSYEKL. The CDR3 extends over 16 amino acids. CDR3: CASSQEASGPADTQYF. DNA for the CDR3: TGCGCCAGCAGCCAAGAGGCTAGCGGGCCGGCAGATACGCAGTATTTT.